This TCR beta chain was obtained from a study of cytomegalovirus exposure and HLA in healthy donors. The PCR made use of 60 Vbeta and 13 Jbeta primers. Only in-frame clones appear in the TCRdb table, and some are missing; sequencing was by immunoSEQ multiplex PCR. The sample has tens of thousands of clones, about 73% seen once. Concerning this clone: The junction does not match germline at one end; this may be a read error.

This receptor was taken from a woman aged 55 to 70 in good health and CMV-seropositive. Sequencing was performed on PBMCs.

In DNA, the CDR3 is TGTTCCAGCAGCTTATTTCTGCGGGCCCAAGAGACCCAGTACTTC. Translated, it gives CSSSLFLRAQETQYF. V and J are TRBV7-9 and TRBJ2-5, with a possible D match to TRBD2 (5 bases). Germline V CDR1 and CDR2: SEHNR, FQNEAQ (reference sequence). CDR3 size: 15 residues.